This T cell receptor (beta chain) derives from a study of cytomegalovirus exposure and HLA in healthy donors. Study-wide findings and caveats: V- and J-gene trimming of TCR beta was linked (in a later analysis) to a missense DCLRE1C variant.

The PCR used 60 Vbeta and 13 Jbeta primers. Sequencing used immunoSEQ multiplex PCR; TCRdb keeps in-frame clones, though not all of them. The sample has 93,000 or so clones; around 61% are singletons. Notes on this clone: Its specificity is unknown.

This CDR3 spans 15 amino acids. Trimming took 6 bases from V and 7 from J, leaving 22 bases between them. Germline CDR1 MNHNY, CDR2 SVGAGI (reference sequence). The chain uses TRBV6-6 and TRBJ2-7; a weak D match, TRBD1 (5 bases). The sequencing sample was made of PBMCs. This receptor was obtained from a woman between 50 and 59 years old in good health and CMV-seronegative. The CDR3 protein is CASSSPGRQGPEQYF. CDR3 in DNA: TGTGCCAGCAGCAGCCCGGGTCGTCAGGGCCCTGAGCAGTACTTC.